This T cell receptor beta chain was found in a study of blood T cell repertoires in COVID-19. Assay used: immunoSEQ multiplex PCR; TCRdb lists only in-frame clones, some missing. This sample has 150,000 to 200,000 clones, with 70% to 85% found just once. The germline gives CDR1 LGHNA, CDR2 YNFKEQ. Trimming removed 2 bases at V and 5 bases at J, with 13 bases between. The CDR3 loop spans 15 amino acids. This clonotype was sampled from a woman aged 25 to 45 with acute or convalescent COVID-19. The sequenced material came from peripheral blood. The rearrangement links TRBV4-2 to TRBJ1-5; the D gene is possibly TRBD1 (6 bases). The chain's CDR3 is CASSQRGGPDQPQHF. The CDR3 coding sequence is TGTGCCAGCAGCCAAAGGGGGGGGCCCGATCAGCCCCAGCATTTT.